These 17 T cell receptor beta chains share one sample of origin, sequenced in a study of PD-1 blockade in classical Hodgkin lymphoma. The repertoire was sequenced with immunoSEQ multiplex PCR; TCRdb's copy has only in-frame clones and lacks some. The sample yields approximately 90,000 clones, 83% seen once. Noted time point: cycle 4 day 1 (C4D1), after more than five weeks of nivolumab. Every patient was affected by relapse after autologous stem cell transplantation, while exposure to brentuximab vedotin was not uniform. Material: peripheral blood mononuclear cells (PBMCs), obtained before the fourth cycle of nivolumab. These TCRs come from a human donor with classical Hodgkin lymphoma.

This clone appeared a few times. The rearrangement links TRBV14 to TRBJ2-2; the D is unclear. Trimming stripped 1 base from V and 7 bases from J, with 10 bases between. This CDR3 is built from 14 residues. Germline V CDR1 and CDR2: SGHDN, FVKESK. As DNA, the CDR3 is TGTGCCAGCAGCCAAGCTGCTGGGGTCGGGGAGCTGTTTTTT. Translating gives CASSQAAGVGELFF.

This clone was picked up a small number of times. The V and J genes are TRBV6-1 and TRBJ1-1; D not certain. CDR1 and CDR2 from the germline V gene are MNHNS and SASEGT. The CDR3 has 14 residues. Trimming stripped 0 bases from V and 1 base from J, with 6 bases between. The DNA of the CDR3 is TGTGCCAGCAGTGAAGCGGCGGGGAACACTGAAGCTTTCTTT. Residues: CASSEAAGNTEAFF.

The rearrangement joins TRBV19 to TRBJ2-5, with 9 nucleotides matching TRBD1. The junction had 5 bases not matched to a gene; V was cut back by 5 bases and J by 1 base. Germline V CDR1 and CDR2: LNHDA, SQIVND (reference sequence). The CDR3 sequence is 15 residues long. The CDR3 region is CASSPRTGVQETQYF. In DNA, the CDR3 is TGTGCCAGTAGTCCACGGACAGGGGTCCAAGAGACCCAGTACTTC.

The genes are TRBV19 and TRBJ1-2; the D gene is possibly TRBD1 (6 bases). CDR3 length equals 15 residues. CDR1 LNHDA and CDR2 SQIVND come from the germline V gene (reference sequence). V was trimmed by 7 bases and J by 6 bases, leaving 21 bases between them. Here the CDR3 DNA reads TGTGCCAGTACCCGTGGGCCACAGGGAGTACATGGCTACACCTTC. As protein: CASTRGPQGVHGYTF.

CDR3: CASSLDRGRGPAFF. CDR3 nucleotides: TGTGCCAGCAGCTTAGACAGGGGGCGCGGTCCTGCTTTCTTT. This rearrangement joins TRBV7-3 to TRBJ1-1, with TRBD1 matching over 10 bases. V shed 2 bases, J shed 11 bases, and the junction held 8 bases outside the gene matches. This CDR3 has 14 amino acids. CDR1 is SGHTA, CDR2 FQGTGA, per germline.

The chain employs TRBV9 and TRBJ2-3, with 12 bases lining up with TRBD2. V was pared by 5 bases and J by 6 bases, with 4 bases of the junction left unmatched. This CDR3 spans 14 amino acids. Germline V gene sequence: CDR1 SGDLS, CDR2 YYNGEE. Here the CDR3 DNA reads TGTGCCAGCAGTTGGACTAGCGGGGTGGATACGCAGTATTTT. Its protein product is CASSWTSGVDTQYF.

This chain uses TRBV5-6 with TRBJ2-1; unclear D gene. CDR3 length: 16 residues. Germline CDR1 is SGHDT and CDR2 is YYEEEE. Deletions cut 0 bases from V and 6 bases from J, with 16 bases between. Here the CDR3 reads CASSLEFRYGSNEQFF. For the CDR3, the DNA is TGTGCCAGCAGCTTGGAGTTCCGGTATGGCTCCAATGAGCAGTTCTTC.

This chain links TRBV7-9 with TRBJ1-3; D perhaps matches TRBD1 (6 bases). In germline, CDR1 is SEHNR, CDR2 FQNEAQ (reference sequence). The CDR3 length is 15 residues. Trimming removed 2 bases from V and 6 bases from J, with 14 bases in between. CDR3 coding DNA: TGTGCCAGCAGCTTATCCGTGGGGGCTATAAACACCATATATTTT. This codes for CASSLSVGAINTIYF. Filled out from reference TRBV7-9 and TRBJ1-3, the complete variable domain reads DTGVSQNPRHKITKRGQNVTFRCDPISEHNRLYWYRQTLGQGPEFLTYFQNEAQLEKSRLLSDRFSAERPKGSFSTLEIQRTEQGDSAMYLCASSLSVGAINTIYFGEGSWLTVV.

The chain is built from TRBV6-5 and TRBJ2-7; perhaps TRBD2 as D (5 bases). This CDR3 has 15 residues. Trimming shortened V by 10 bases and J by 5 bases, and 24 bases separated the two germline ends. CDR1 is MNHEY, CDR2 SVGAGI, per germline. The CDR3 DNA is TGTGCCATCACCGGGAACAGTGGAAAGGCCCACGAGCAGTACTTC. This codes for CAITGNSGKAHEQYF.

In DNA, the CDR3 is TGCAGCGCGGGACAGGGGAACTATGGCTACACCTTC. Encoded protein: CSAGQGNYGYTF. V and J are TRBV29-1 and TRBJ1-2, with TRBD1 matching over 10 bases. J gave up 2 bases and V 7 bases, and 1 base lay outside the gene matches. In germline, CDR1 is SQVTM, CDR2 ANQGSEA. The length of the CDR3 is 12 residues.

The genes are TRBV15 and TRBJ2-7, with unresolved D. V was pared by 0 bases and J by 3 bases, with 15 bases between. This CDR3 spans 16 amino acids. Per germline, CDR1 LNHNV and CDR2 YYDKDF (reference sequence). CDR3 nucleotide sequence: TGTGCCACCAGCAGAGACCAGGCGCGGAGCGTCTACGAGCAGTACTTC. This codes for CATSRDQARSVYEQYF.

The chain has TRBV10-3 and TRBJ1-1, with 7 bases identical to TRBD1. Germline CDR1 and CDR2: ENHRY and SYGVKD. Germline trimming cut 1 base from V and 6 bases from J; bases unmatched to any gene: 11. CDR3 length: 16 amino acids. CDR3 nucleotide sequence: TGTGCCATCAGTGAGTATCGGGGGACAGACTTCTCTGAAGCTTTCTTT. This sequence encodes CAISEYRGTDFSEAFF.

In this sample, this clone turned up a few times. The chain uses TRBV5-1 and TRBJ1-4; a weak D match, TRBD1 (6 bases). Germline V gene lookup returns CDR1 SGHRS and CDR2 YFSETQ. The V end was cut by 1 base, the J end by 7 bases, with 11 bases between. The CDR3 has 14 residues. CDR3 sequence (DNA): TGCGCCAGCAGCTTGCAGGGGTTTGGTGAAAAACTGTTTTTT. Amino acids: CASSLQGFGEKLFF.

The genes are TRBV19 and TRBJ1-5; D gene ambiguous. Trimming cost V 2 bases and J 9 bases, with 14 bases left between them. The length of the CDR3 is 14 residues. Germline V CDR1 and CDR2: LNHDA, SQIVND (reference sequence). The CDR3 loop reads CASSIRDQGLPQHF. In DNA, the CDR3 is TGTGCCAGTAGTATACGGGATCAAGGCCTGCCCCAGCATTTT.

The rearrangement links TRBV19 to TRBJ1-2; 8 positions agree with TRBD1. CDR3 size: 14 residues. The V gene end was trimmed by 9 bases and the J gene end by 4 bases; junction bases not matched to a gene: 10. CDR1 and CDR2 from the germline V gene are LNHDA and SQIVND (reference sequence). The CDR3: CASADPGQVYGYTF. CDR3 coding DNA: TGTGCCAGCGCCGATCCGGGACAGGTCTATGGCTACACCTTC.

The chain combines TRBV14 with TRBJ2-7, with no clear D. This CDR3 has 14 residues. Germline V lookup: CDR1 SGHDN, CDR2 FVKESK. V lost 1 base to trimming and J lost 2 bases, with 9 bases between them. The CDR3 loop reads CASSQVDGTYEQYF. The CDR3 DNA follows: TGTGCCAGCAGCCAAGTGGACGGTACCTACGAGCAGTACTTC. Based on the CDR3 plus reference TRBV14 and TRBJ2-7, the full variable domain is EAGVTQFPSHSVIEKGQTVTLRCDPISGHDNLYWYRRVMGKEIKFLLHFVKESKQDESGMPNNRFLAERTGGTYSTLKVQPAELEDSGVYFCASSQVDGTYEQYFGPGTRLTVT.

The chain combines TRBV9 with TRBJ2-5; 9 nucleotides line up with TRBD1. The length of the CDR3 is 16 residues. Germline lookup yields CDR1 SGDLS and CDR2 YYNGEE. V lost 2 bases, J lost 5 bases, and 10 bases stayed unmatched. For the CDR3, the DNA is TGTGCCAGCAGCGTTACGGGGATGGGGACAGGGGAGACCCAGTACTTC. It encodes CASSVTGMGTGETQYF.